This T cell receptor beta chain was sequenced during a study of cytomegalovirus exposure and HLA in healthy donors. This CDR3 has 14 amino acids. The germline gives CDR1 SEHNR, CDR2 FQNEAQ (reference sequence). V shed 0 bases and J shed 4 bases, with 9 bases lying between them. Primers included in the PCR were 60 Vbeta and 13 Jbeta primers. TCRdb keeps only in-frame clones here, not all; method: immunoSEQ multiplex PCR. Here the sample spans 210,000 or so clones, about three quarters being singletons. The sample was PBMCs. The TCR comes from a man aged 35-49 years in good health and CMV-seronegative. The genes are TRBV7-9 and TRBJ1-2; tentative D call: TRBD1 (6 bases). CDR3 protein: CASSLARTAYGYTF. The CDR3 DNA sequence: TGTGCCAGCAGCTTAGCCAGGACAGCCTATGGCTACACCTTC.